One sample yielded the 23 T cell receptor beta chains listed below, sequenced in a study of OX40 agonist ivuxolimab in advanced cancers. Sequencing was performed with immunoSEQ multiplex PCR; in TCRdb, only in-frame clones are kept and a portion is missing. Found here are tens of thousands of clones, roughly 93% of them singletons; the top ten hold about 0.32%. The sequencing used CD4+ or CD8+ T cells sorted from blood, collected in a trial of the OX40 agonist ivuxolimab. The receptors here all came from an adult with an advanced solid tumor such as melanoma, head and neck, liver or kidney cancer.

The CDR3 DNA reads as TGTGCCTGGAGTAGAGTGTCCAGCTCTGGAAACACCATATATTTT. Its translation: CAWSRVSSSGNTIYF. The genes are TRBV30 and TRBJ1-3; D call uncertain. Germline values: CDR1 GTSNPN, CDR2 SVGIG (reference sequence). The CDR3 has 15 residues. Between the trimmed V and J ends, which lost 2 bases and 0 bases, there was a span of 11 bases.

The genes are TRBV27 and TRBJ1-5, with D hard to call. Per the germline V gene, CDR1 is MNHEY and CDR2 is SMNVEV (reference sequence). V dropped 5 bases and J dropped 6 bases, with 20 bases sitting between them. The CDR3 contains 16 residues. Here the CDR3 DNA reads TGTGCCAGCAGTCCCGACGCGACATTTGGAAGTCAGCCCCAGCATTTT. Translation: CASSPDATFGSQPQHF.

The CDR3 nucleotides are TGCGCCAGCAGCCAACCCGGGACACCCAAATATGGCTACACCTTC. It specifies CASSQPGTPKYGYTF. The chain recombines TRBV4-3 with TRBJ1-2, with a tentative D call TRBD1 (6 bases). The length of the CDR3 is 15 residues. The germline V gene has CDR1 LGHNA and CDR2 YSLEER. The V and J ends lost 2 bases and 5 bases respectively, with 15 bases between them.

J is TRBJ2-7 and V is TRBV4-2; 9 bases are a match to TRBD1. Trimming cost V 3 bases and J 3 bases; bases outside gene matches: 6. This CDR3 has 15 residues. CDR1 is LGHNA and CDR2 is YNFKEQ in the germline V gene. In DNA form, the CDR3 reads TGTGCCAGCAGCCAGACCACGGGACAGGGCTACGAGCAGTACTTC. The encoded protein is CASSQTTGQGYEQYF.

The V call is TRBV30, the J call TRBJ2-7; 8 bases are a match to TRBD1. The V segment lost 4 bases and the J segment 3 bases; nucleotides outside the gene matches: 8. Germline V CDR1 and CDR2: GTSNPN, SVGIG (reference sequence). This CDR3 spans 14 amino acids. CDR3: CAWTGTGHVYEQYF. CDR3 sequence (DNA): TGTGCCTGGACTGGGACAGGTCACGTCTACGAGCAGTACTTC.

This clone was detected a few times. This chain connects TRBV6-5 to TRBJ2-7; D may match TRBD1 or TRBD2 (5 bases each). Germline V lookup: CDR1 MNHEY, CDR2 SVGAGI. The CDR3 has 15 amino acids. Trimming shortened V by 0 bases and J by 6 bases, and 15 bases separated the two germline ends. DNA of the CDR3: TGTGCCAGCAGTTACTCCACGACCTCAGGGAGCGAGCAGTACTTC. It yields the protein CASSYSTTSGSEQYF.

This rearrangement joins TRBV30 to TRBJ1-3; D possibly corresponds to TRBD1 (5 bases). Germline-derived CDR1 and CDR2 are GTSNPN and SVGIG (reference sequence). The V and J ends lost 1 base and 0 bases respectively, with 10 bases between them. The CDR3 extends over 15 amino acids. Written as DNA, the CDR3 is TGTGCCTGGAGTGAGGGACTGTCCTCTGGAAACACCATATATTTT. Translation gives CAWSEGLSSGNTIYF.

The chain employs TRBV5-1 and TRBJ2-7, with 7 bases that match TRBD1. This CDR3 comprises 14 residues. Trimming at V came to 6 bases and at J to 6 bases, leaving 12 bases not matched to a gene. CDR1 and CDR2 from the germline V gene are SGHRS and YFSETQ. The CDR3 nucleotides are TGCGCCAGCAAGTCGGGGACAGATGCCGGCGAGCAGTACTTC. This gives the protein CASKSGTDAGEQYF.

The rearrangement joins TRBV5-1 to TRBJ1-4; the D gene is possibly TRBD1 (5 bases). From germline, CDR1 is SGHRS and CDR2 YFSETQ. The CDR3 spans 13 residues. Trimming removed 7 bases from V and 5 bases from J, with 12 bases in between. Written as DNA, the CDR3 is TGCGCCAGCTCCAGGGCGGAAAATGAAAAACTGTTTTTT. This gives the protein CASSRAENEKLFF.

The chain couples TRBV14 to TRBJ1-2; weak D call: TRBD1 (5 bases). The CDR3 covers 13 residues. V was clipped by 1 base and J by 7 bases, with 10 bases between them. Germline lookup yields CDR1 SGHDN and CDR2 FVKESK. The CDR3, as DNA: TGTGCCAGCAGCCAAGTAGAGGGGCTTGGCTACACCTTC. Protein: CASSQVEGLGYTF.

This sequence joins TRBV27 and TRBJ1-1, with D possibly matching TRBD1 (5 bases). CDR1 and CDR2 (germline): MNHEY, SMNVEV (reference sequence). Trimming shortened V by 3 bases and J by 4 bases, and 15 bases separated the two germline ends. The CDR3 contains 15 residues. The CDR3 sequence is CASSFDRTTVTEAFF. The CDR3 DNA sequence: TGTGCCAGCAGTTTCGACAGAACCACGGTCACTGAAGCTTTCTTT.

J is TRBJ2-3 and V is TRBV10-3; 9 bases match TRBD2. The CDR3 is 15 residues long. Germline V lookup: CDR1 ENHRY, CDR2 SYGVKD. Trimming took 4 bases from V and 0 from J; bases not matched to a gene: 2. This CDR3 is CAISASGTSTDTQYF. DNA for the CDR3: TGTGCCATCAGTGCTAGCGGGACTAGCACAGATACGCAGTATTTT.

The J gene is TRBJ2-1, the V gene TRBV28; 9 bases line up with TRBD1. The germline V gene has CDR1 MDHEN and CDR2 SYDVKM. This CDR3 is 17 amino acids long. The J segment lost 3 bases and the V segment lost 5 bases, leaving 11 bases of the junction unmatched. The CDR3 nucleotides are TGTGCCAGCAGTGGGTGGACGGACAGGGGATTCTACAATGAGCAGTTCTTC. Translated, it gives CASSGWTDRGFYNEQFF.

The chain is built from TRBV11-2 and TRBJ2-2; tentative D call: TRBD2 (6 bases). The CDR3 contains 16 residues. Germline values: CDR1 SGHAT, CDR2 FQNNGV. Trimming removed 5 bases from V and 4 bases from J, with 17 bases in between. The CDR3, as DNA: TGTGCCAGCAGCACCCGGAGGGCCGGGAGCACCGGGGAGCTGTTTTTT. This translates into CASSTRRAGSTGELFF.

The table lists this clone with a count of one. This chain connects TRBV11-1 to TRBJ2-2; the D gene is possibly TRBD1 (7 bases). The germline gives CDR1 SGHAT, CDR2 FQDESV (reference sequence). V lost 3 bases, J lost 4 bases, and 21 bases lay in between. The CDR3 has 18 amino acids. The DNA for the CDR3 is TGTGCCAGCAGCTTCGGGGGCCATGGCAGGGGGTTCACCGGGGAGCTGTTTTTT. It specifies CASSFGGHGRGFTGELFF.

J is TRBJ2-1 and V is TRBV5-1, with D perhaps matching TRBD1 (8 bases). Trimming took 4 bases from V and 2 from J, leaving 16 bases between them. The germline CDR1 and CDR2 sequences are SGHRS and YFSETQ. This CDR3 has 16 residues. The CDR3 spells CASSPIQGGPYNEQFF. CDR3 in DNA: TGCGCCAGCAGCCCCATACAGGGGGGGCCCTACAATGAGCAGTTCTTC.

The V and J genes are TRBV19 and TRBJ1-5; 7 bases are a match to TRBD1. The CDR3 consists of 15 residues. Trimming at V came to 5 bases and at J to 4 bases, leaving 8 bases not matched to a gene. Germline CDR1 reads LNHDA; CDR2 reads SQIVND (reference sequence). Written as DNA, the CDR3 is TGTGCCAGTAGTCCCTTGCGGGACAGTAATCAGCCCCAGCATTTT. Its translation is CASSPLRDSNQPQHF. Combining the CDR3 with reference TRBV19 and TRBJ1-5 gives the whole variable domain DGGITQSPKYLFRKEGQNVTLSCEQNLNHDAMYWYRQDPGQGLRLIYYSQIVNDFQKGDIAEGYSVSREKKESFPLTVTSAQKNPTAFYLCASSPLRDSNQPQHFGDGTRLSIL.

The gene calls are TRBV7-2 and TRBJ1-5; the D gene is possibly TRBD1 (5 bases). The CDR3 is 15 amino acids. Looked up from germline, CDR1 is SGHTA and CDR2 is FQGNSA. The ends were cut back, 0 bases at V and 5 bases at J, with 11 bases in the middle. CDR3 sequence (DNA): TGTGCCAGCAGCTTAGCGGGACTACGTGATCAGCCCCAGCATTTT. Residues: CASSLAGLRDQPQHF.

In this sample, this clone turned up once. The V and J genes are TRBV29-1 and TRBJ2-5; D gene uncertain. The CDR3 has 10 amino acids. Germline V gives CDR1 SQVTM, CDR2 ANQGSEA. Trimming took off 5 bases at V and 2 bases at J, with 3 bases between the two ends. In DNA form, the CDR3 reads TGCAGCGTTCAACAAGAGACCCAGTACTTC. It translates to CSVQQETQYF.

CDR3 bases: TGTGCCAGCAGCCCCACTCAGAACACCGGGGAGCTGTTTTTT. Translating it yields CASSPTQNTGELFF. V gene TRBV7-3 combines with J gene TRBJ2-2; no firm D call. The CDR3 runs to 14 residues. Germline CDR1 reads SGHTA; CDR2 reads FQGTGA. Trimming left V 5 bases short and J 1 base short, with 8 bases between.

The chain combines TRBV27 with TRBJ1-1, with D unclear. The germline CDR1 and CDR2 sequences are MNHEY and SMNVEV (reference sequence). This CDR3 spans 12 amino acids. The V and J ends lost 3 bases and 11 bases respectively, with 13 bases between them. The DNA of the CDR3 is TGTGCCAGCAGTTTTTTGGGTGAGAGGGCTTTCTTT. Translating it yields CASSFLGERAFF.

V is TRBV5-4 and J is TRBJ2-2, with TRBD2 matching 9 bases. The V segment lost 1 base and the J segment 7 bases; nucleotides outside the gene matches: 8. Per the germline V gene, CDR1 is SGHNT and CDR2 is YYREEE (reference sequence). This CDR3 contains 16 residues. DNA for the CDR3: TGTGCCAGCAGCTTGTTTGCGGGAGGGCCAAGCGGGGAGCTGTTTTTT. It specifies CASSLFAGGPSGELFF.

This clone was detected once. The chain couples TRBV30 to TRBJ1-1; D may be TRBD1 (5 bases). V was shortened by 3 bases and J by 1 base, with 9 bases between the two germline ends. The CDR3 extends over 13 amino acids. Germline V gene sequence: CDR1 GTSNPN, CDR2 SVGIG (reference sequence). CDR3 amino acids: CAWRLTGNTEAFF. CDR3 nucleotide sequence: TGTGCCTGGAGGCTAACAGGGAACACTGAAGCTTTCTTT.